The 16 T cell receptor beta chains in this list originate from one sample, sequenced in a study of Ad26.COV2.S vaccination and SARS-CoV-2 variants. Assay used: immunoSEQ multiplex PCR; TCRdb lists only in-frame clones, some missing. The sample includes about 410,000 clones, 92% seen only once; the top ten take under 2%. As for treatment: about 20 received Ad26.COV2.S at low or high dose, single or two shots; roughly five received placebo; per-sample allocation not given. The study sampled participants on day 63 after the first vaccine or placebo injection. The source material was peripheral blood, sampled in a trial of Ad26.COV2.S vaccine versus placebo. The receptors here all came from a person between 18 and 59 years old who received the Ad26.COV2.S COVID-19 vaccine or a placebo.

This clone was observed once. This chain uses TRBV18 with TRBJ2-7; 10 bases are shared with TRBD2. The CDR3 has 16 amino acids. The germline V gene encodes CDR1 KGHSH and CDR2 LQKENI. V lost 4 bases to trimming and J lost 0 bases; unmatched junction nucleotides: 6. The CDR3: CASSQTLAGTSYEQYF. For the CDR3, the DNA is TGTGCCAGCTCACAAACACTAGCGGGGACCTCCTACGAGCAGTACTTC.

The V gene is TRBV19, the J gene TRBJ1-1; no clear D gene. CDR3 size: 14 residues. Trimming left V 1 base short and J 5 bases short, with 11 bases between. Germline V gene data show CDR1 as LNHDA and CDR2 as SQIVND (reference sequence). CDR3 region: CASSIGRSRTEAFF. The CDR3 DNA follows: TGTGCCAGTAGTATAGGAAGGAGTAGGACTGAAGCTTTCTTT.

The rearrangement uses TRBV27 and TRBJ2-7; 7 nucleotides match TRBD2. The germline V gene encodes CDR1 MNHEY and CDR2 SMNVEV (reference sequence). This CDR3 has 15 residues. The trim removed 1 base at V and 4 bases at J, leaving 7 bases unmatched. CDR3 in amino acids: CASSLLGTTEYEQYF. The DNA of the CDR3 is TGTGCCAGCAGTTTATTAGGGACTACAGAATACGAGCAGTACTTC.

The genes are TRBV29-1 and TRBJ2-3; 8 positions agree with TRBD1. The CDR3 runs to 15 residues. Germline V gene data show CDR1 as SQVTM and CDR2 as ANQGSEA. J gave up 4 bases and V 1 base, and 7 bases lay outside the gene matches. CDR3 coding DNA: TGCAGCGTTGAAGCGCCGACAGGGGCGTCAGATACGCAGTATTTT. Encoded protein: CSVEAPTGASDTQYF.

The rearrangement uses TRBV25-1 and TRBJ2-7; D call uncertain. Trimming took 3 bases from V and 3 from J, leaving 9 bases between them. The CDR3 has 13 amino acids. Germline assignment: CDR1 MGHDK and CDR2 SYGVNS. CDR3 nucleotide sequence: TGTGCCAGCAGTGACCCACTTTTCTACGAGCAGTACTTC. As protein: CASSDPLFYEQYF.

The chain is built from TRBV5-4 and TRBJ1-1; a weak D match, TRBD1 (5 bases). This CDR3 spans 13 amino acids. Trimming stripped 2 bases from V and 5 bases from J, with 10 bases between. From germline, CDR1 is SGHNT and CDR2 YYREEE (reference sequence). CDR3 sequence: CASSFGTGTEAFF. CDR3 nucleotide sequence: TGTGCCAGCAGCTTCGGGACGGGGACTGAAGCTTTCTTT. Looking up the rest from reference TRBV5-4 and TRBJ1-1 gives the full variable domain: ETGVTQSPTHLIKTRGQQVTLRCSSQSGHNTVSWYQQALGQGPQFIFQYYREEENGRGNFPPRFSGLQFPNYSSELNVNALELDDSALYLCASSFGTGTEAFFGQGTRLTVV.

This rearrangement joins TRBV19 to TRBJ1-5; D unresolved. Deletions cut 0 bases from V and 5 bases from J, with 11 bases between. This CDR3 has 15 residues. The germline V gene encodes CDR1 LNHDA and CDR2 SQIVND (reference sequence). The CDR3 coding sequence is TGTGCCAGTAGTATAGATAACCTCTGGGATCAGCCCCAGCATTTT. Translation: CASSIDNLWDQPQHF. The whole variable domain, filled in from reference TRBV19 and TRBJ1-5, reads DGGITQSPKYLFRKEGQNVTLSCEQNLNHDAMYWYRQDPGQGLRLIYYSQIVNDFQKGDIAEGYSVSREKKESFPLTVTSAQKNPTAFYLCASSIDNLWDQPQHFGDGTRLSIL.

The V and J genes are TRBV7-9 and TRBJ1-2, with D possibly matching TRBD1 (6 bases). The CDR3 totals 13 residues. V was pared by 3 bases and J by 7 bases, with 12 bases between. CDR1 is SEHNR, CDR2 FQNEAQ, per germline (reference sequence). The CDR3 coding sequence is TGTGCCAGCAGCTTCAAGGGGGATTCTGGCTACACCTTC. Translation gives CASSFKGDSGYTF. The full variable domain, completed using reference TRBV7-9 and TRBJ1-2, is DTGVSQNPRHKITKRGQNVTFRCDPISEHNRLYWYRQTLGQGPEFLTYFQNEAQLEKSRLLSDRFSAERPKGSFSTLEIQRTEQGDSAMYLCASSFKGDSGYTFGSGTRLTVV.

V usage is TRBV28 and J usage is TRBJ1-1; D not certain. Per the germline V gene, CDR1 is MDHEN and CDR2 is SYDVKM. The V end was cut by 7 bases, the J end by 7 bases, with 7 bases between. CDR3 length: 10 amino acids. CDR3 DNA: TGTGCCAGCACGGGGAATGAAGCTTTCTTT. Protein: CASTGNEAFF.

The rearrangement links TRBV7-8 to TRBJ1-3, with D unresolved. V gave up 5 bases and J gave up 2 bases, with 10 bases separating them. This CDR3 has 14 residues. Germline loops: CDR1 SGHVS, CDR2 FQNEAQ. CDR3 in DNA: TGTGCCAGCAGCCGTTACGACACTGGAAACACCATATATTTT. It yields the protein CASSRYDTGNTIYF.

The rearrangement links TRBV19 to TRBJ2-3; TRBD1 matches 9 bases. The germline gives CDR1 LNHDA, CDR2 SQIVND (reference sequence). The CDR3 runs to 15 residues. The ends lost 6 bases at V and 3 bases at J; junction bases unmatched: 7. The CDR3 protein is CASSTGTGSTDTQYF. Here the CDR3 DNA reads TGTGCCAGTAGCACCGGGACAGGGTCGACAGATACGCAGTATTTT.

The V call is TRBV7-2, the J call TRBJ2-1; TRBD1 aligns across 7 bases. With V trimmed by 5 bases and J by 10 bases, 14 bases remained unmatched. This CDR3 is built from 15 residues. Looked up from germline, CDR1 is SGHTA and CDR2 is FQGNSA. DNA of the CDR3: TGTGCCAGCAGCCCACTGTACAGGGGCCCTTGGGAGCAGTTCTTC. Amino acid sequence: CASSPLYRGPWEQFF.

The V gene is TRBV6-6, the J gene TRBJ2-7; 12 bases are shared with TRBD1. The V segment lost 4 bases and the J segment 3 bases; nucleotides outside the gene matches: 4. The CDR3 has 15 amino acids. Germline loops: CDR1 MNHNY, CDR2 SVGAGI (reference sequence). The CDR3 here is CASSSGTGGVYEQYF. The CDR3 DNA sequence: TGTGCCAGCAGTTCCGGGACAGGGGGCGTCTACGAGCAGTACTTC.

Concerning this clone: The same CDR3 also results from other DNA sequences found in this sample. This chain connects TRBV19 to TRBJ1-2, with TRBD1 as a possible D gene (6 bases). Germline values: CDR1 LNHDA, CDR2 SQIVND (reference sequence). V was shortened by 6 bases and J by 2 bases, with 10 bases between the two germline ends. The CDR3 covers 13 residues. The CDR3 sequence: CASSPDRNYGYTF. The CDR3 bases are TGTGCCAGTAGCCCTGACAGGAACTATGGCTACACCTTC. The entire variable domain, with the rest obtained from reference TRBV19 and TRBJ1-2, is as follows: DGGITQSPKYLFRKEGQNVTLSCEQNLNHDAMYWYRQDPGQGLRLIYYSQIVNDFQKGDIAEGYSVSREKKESFPLTVTSAQKNPTAFYLCASSPDRNYGYTFGSGTRLTVV.

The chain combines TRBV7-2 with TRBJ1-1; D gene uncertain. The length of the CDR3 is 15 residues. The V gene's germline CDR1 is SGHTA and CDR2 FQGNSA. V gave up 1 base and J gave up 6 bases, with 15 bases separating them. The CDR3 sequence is CASSLVIFPGAEAFF. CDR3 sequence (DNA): TGTGCCAGCAGCTTAGTTATATTCCCGGGCGCTGAAGCTTTCTTT.

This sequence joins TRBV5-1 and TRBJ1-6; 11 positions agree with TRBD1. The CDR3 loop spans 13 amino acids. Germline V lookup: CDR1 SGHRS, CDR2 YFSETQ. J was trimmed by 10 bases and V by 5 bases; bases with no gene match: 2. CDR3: CASRGQGESPLHF. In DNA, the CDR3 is TGCGCCAGCAGGGGACAGGGGGAATCACCCCTCCACTTT.